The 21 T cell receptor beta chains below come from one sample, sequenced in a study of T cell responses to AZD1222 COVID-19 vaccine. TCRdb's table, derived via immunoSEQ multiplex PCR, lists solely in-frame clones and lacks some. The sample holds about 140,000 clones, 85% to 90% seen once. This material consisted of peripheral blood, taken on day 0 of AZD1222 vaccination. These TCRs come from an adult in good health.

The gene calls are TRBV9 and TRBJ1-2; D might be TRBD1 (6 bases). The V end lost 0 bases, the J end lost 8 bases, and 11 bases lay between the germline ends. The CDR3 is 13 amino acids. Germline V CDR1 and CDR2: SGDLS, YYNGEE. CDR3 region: CASSVAVDRGYTF. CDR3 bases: TGTGCCAGCAGCGTAGCAGTCGACAGGGGCTACACCTTC.

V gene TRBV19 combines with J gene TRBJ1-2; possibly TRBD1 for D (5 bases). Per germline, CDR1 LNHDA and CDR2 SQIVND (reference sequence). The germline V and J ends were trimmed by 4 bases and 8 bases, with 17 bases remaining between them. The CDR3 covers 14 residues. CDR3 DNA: TGTGCCAGTAGTAAATACAGCGGGGGTGGCGGCTACACCTTC. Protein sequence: CASSKYSGGGGYTF.

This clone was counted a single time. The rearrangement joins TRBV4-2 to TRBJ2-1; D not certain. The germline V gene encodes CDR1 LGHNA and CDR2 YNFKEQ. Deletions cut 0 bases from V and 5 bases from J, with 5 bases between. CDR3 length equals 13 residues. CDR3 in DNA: TGTGCCAGCAGCCAAGACAAGCACAATGAGCAGTTCTTC. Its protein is CASSQDKHNEQFF.

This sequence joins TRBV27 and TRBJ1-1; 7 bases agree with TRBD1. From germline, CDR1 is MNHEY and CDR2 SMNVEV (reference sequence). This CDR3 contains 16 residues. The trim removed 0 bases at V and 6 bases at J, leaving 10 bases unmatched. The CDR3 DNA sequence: TGTGCCAGCAGTTTATCGATACTCAGGGGGAAGCCTGAAGCTTTCTTT. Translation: CASSLSILRGKPEAFF.

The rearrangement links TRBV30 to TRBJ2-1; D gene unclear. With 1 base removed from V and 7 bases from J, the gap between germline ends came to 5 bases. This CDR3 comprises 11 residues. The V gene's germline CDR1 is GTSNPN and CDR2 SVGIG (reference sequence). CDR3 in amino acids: CAWSAPNEQFF. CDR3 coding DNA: TGTGCCTGGAGTGCCCCTAATGAGCAGTTCTTC.

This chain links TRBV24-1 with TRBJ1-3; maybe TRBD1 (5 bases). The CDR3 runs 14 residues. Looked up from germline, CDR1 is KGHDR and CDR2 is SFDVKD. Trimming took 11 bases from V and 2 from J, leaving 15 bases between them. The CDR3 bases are TGTGCCAGAAGCGGGGGGAGAACTGGAAACACCATATATTTT. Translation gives CARSGGRTGNTIYF.

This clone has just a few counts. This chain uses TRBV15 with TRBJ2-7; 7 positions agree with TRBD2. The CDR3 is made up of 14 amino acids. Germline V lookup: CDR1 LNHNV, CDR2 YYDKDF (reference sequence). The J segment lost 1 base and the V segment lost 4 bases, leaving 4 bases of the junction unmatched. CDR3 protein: CATSTRGGSYEQYF. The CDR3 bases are TGTGCCACCAGCACGAGGGGAGGGTCCTACGAGCAGTACTTC.

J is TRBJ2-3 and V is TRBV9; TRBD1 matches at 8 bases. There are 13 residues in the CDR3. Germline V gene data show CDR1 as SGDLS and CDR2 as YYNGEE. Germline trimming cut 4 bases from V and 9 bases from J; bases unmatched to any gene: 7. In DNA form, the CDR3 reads TGTGCCAGCAGCCCCCCGGGACAGGTCACGCAGTATTTT. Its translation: CASSPPGQVTQYF.

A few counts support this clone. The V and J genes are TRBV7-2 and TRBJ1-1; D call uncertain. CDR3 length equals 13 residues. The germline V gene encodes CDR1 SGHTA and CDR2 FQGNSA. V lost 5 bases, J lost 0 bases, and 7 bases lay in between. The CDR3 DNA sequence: TGTGCCAGCAGCACTACAGTGAACACTGAAGCTTTCTTT. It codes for CASSTTVNTEAFF.

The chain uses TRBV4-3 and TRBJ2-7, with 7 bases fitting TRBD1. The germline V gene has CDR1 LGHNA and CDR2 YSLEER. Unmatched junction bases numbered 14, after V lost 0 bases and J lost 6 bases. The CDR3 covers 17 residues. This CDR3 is CASSQDLRGRGACEQYF. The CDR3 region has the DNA TGCGCCAGCAGCCAAGATCTCAGGGGGAGAGGAGCCTGCGAGCAGTACTTC.

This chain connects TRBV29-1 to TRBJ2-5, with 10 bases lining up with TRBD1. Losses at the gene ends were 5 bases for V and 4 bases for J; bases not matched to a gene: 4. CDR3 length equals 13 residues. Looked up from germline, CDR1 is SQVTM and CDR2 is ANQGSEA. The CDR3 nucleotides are TGCAGCGTTAGACAGGGGGCCGGAGAGACCCAGTACTTC. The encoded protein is CSVRQGAGETQYF.

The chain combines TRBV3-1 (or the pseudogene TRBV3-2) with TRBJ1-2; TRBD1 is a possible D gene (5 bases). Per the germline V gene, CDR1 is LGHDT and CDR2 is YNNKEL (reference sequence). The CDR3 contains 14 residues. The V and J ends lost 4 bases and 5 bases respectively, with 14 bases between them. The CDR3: CASSPQGMGYGYTF. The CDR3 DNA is TGTGCCAGCAGCCCCCAGGGCATGGGGTATGGCTACACCTTC.

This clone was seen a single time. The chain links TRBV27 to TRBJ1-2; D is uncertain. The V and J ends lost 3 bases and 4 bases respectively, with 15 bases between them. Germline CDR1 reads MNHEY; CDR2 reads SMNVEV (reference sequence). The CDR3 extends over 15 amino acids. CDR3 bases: TGTGCCAGCAGTTTCTCACGTCAGGTCGTCTATGGCTACACCTTC. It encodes CASSFSRQVVYGYTF.

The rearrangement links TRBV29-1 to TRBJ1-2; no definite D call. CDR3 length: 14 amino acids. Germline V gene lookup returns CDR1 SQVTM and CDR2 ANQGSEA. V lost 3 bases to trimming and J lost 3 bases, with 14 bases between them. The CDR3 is CSVDADRNYYGYTF. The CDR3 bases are TGCAGCGTTGATGCGGACCGGAACTACTATGGCTACACCTTC. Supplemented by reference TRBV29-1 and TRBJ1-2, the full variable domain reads SAVISQKPSRDICQRGTSLTIQCQVDSQVTMMFWYRQQPGQSLTLIATANQGSEATYESGFVIDKFPISRPNLTFSTLTVSNMSPEDSSIYLCSVDADRNYYGYTFGSGTRLTVV.

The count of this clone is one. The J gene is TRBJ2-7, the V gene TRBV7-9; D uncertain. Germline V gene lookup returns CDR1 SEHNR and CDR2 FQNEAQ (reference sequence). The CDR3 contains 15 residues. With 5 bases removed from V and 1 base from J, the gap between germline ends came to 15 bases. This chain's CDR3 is CASSRLGDRSYEQYF. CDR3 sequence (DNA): TGTGCCAGCAGCCGTCTCGGTGACCGATCCTACGAGCAGTACTTC.

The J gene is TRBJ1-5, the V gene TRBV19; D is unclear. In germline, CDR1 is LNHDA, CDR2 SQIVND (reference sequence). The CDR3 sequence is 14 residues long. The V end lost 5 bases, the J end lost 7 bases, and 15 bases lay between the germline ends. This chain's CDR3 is CASSPGRDGQPQHF. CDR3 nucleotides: TGTGCCAGTAGTCCCGGGAGGGATGGCCAGCCCCAGCATTTT.

The CDR3 region has the DNA TGTGCCAGCAGCGTAGACTGGAGTCGCACCTACAATGAGCAGTTCTTC. Its protein product is CASSVDWSRTYNEQFF. This sequence joins TRBV9 and TRBJ2-1; D remains unclear. Germline assignment: CDR1 SGDLS and CDR2 YYNGEE. V was pared by 0 bases and J by 2 bases, with 12 bases between. The CDR3 covers 16 residues.

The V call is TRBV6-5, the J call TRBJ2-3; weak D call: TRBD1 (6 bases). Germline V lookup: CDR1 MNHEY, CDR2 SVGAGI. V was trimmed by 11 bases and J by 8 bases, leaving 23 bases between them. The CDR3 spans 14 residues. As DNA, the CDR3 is TGTGCCGGCCGGGACAAGGCCCTAACGGGTACGCAGTATTTT. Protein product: CAGRDKALTGTQYF.

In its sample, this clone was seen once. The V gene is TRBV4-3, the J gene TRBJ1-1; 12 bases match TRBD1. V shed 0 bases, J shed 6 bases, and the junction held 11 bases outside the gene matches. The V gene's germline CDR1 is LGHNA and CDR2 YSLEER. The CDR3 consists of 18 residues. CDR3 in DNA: TGCGCCAGCAGCCAAGATCTCCCGGGACAGGGGGCGACGGCTGAAGCTTTCTTT. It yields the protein CASSQDLPGQGATAEAFF.

The CDR3: CASSLTTEVGGYTF. For the CDR3, the DNA is TGTGCCAGCAGCTTGACTACGGAAGTGGGGGGCTACACCTTC. V usage is TRBV5-4 and J usage is TRBJ1-2; D unresolved. Trimming pared 1 base from V and 8 bases from J, leaving 15 bases between. Germline V CDR1 and CDR2: SGHNT, YYREEE (reference sequence). The CDR3 sequence is 14 residues long.

CDR3 sequence: CASEGFAPSVYNEQFF. The CDR3 DNA sequence: TGTGCCAGCGAAGGTTTCGCCCCTAGCGTGTACAATGAGCAGTTCTTC. The chain has TRBV11-2 and TRBJ2-1, with D possibly TRBD2 on 6 matching bases. Germline V gene sequence: CDR1 SGHAT, CDR2 FQNNGV. V lost 8 bases and J lost 4, with 21 bases in between. This CDR3 is 16 amino acids long. Full variable domain (rest looked up from reference TRBV11-2 and TRBJ2-1): EAGVAQSPRYKIIEKRQSVAFWCNPISGHATLYWYQQILGQGPKLLIQFQNNGVVDDSQLPKDRFSAERLKGVDSTLKIQPAKLEDSAVYLCASEGFAPSVYNEQFFGPGTRLTVL.